The rows below give T cell receptor beta chains drawn from one sample of a study of cytomegalovirus exposure and HLA in healthy donors. Sequenced by immunoSEQ multiplex PCR; TCRdb stores in-frame clones only, minus some. The table shows around 94,000 clones, with about 95% occurring only once. Input material: PBMCs. These receptors originate from a woman in her late teens or twenties in good health and CMV-seronegative. CDR3s include the opening cysteine and the closing phenylalanine or tryptophan. A D gene is named only where the DNA matches it firmly. Clone size is given for some rows only: seen once, a few or many times, or a class if the clone is expanded.

clone_size d_call j_call v_call cdr3_length cdr3_aa cdr3_nt
NA TRBD2 TRBJ2-7 TRBV7-9 13 CASSPTSGYEQYF TGTGCCAGCAGTCCCACTAGCGGCTACGAGCAGTACTTC
NA NA TRBJ2-2 TRBV9 13 CASLGHSTGELFF TGTGCCAGCCTCGGACACTCCACCGGGGAGCTGTTTTTT
NA NA TRBJ2-7 TRBV7-2 14 CASSSFPAGYEQYF TGTGCCAGCAGCTCCTTTCCGGCAGGCTACGAGCAGTACTTC
NA NA TRBJ1-2 TRBV11-2 15 CASSPAIKGAWGYTF TGTGCCAGCAGCCCCGCAATCAAAGGGGCGTGGGGCTACACCTTC
NA NA TRBJ1-3 TRBV9 13 CASSSVSGNTIYF TGTGCCAGCAGCTCCGTGTCTGGAAACACCATATATTTT
NA TRBD1 TRBJ2-7 TRBV18 15 CASSPTGTGNYEQYF TGTGCCAGCTCACCAACCGGGACAGGGAACTACGAGCAGTACTTC
NA TRBD2 TRBJ2-2 TRBV30 15 CAWSYSGTNTGELFF TGTGCCTGGAGTTATAGCGGGACCAACACCGGGGAGCTGTTTTTT
NA NA TRBJ1-2 TRBV15 14 CATSETALLGGYTF TGTGCCACCAGCGAGACAGCGCTACTGGGCGGCTACACCTTC
once NA TRBJ2-7 TRBV27 17 CASTPTPPTESSYEQYF TGTGCCAGCACCCCAACCCCCCCGACAGAAAGCTCCTACGAGCAGTACTTC
NA TRBD2 TRBJ2-5 TRBV11-2 16 CASSLSLAGGGETQYF TGTGCCAGCAGCTTAAGCCTAGCGGGGGGTGGGGAGACCCAGTACTTC
NA NA TRBJ2-1 TRBV11-3 15 CASSYEGGNYNEQFF TGTGCCAGCAGCTACGAGGGGGGGAACTACAATGAGCAGTTCTTC
NA NA TRBJ1-5 TRBV15 15 CATSVGGGSNQPQHF TGTGCCACCAGCGTCGGGGGGGGGAGCAATCAGCCCCAGCATTTT
NA NA TRBJ2-1 TRBV6-1 16 CASSDDWRLTYNEQFF TGTGCCAGCAGTGATGACTGGCGCCTAACCTACAATGAGCAGTTCTTC
NA NA TRBJ2-3 TRBV21-1 17 CASSNRVDLASTDTQYF TGTGCCAGCAGCAACAGAGTGGACTTAGCTAGCACAGATACGCAGTATTTT